This is a list of T cell receptor beta chains from one sample in a study of cytomegalovirus exposure and HLA in healthy donors. Method: immunoSEQ multiplex PCR; TCRdb's copy keeps in-frame clones and lacks some. This table has 150,000 to 200,000 clones, about three quarters appearing once. The specimen sequenced was PBMCs. The source of these receptors is a man younger than 35 in good health and CMV-seropositive. Each CDR3 is given with its conserved first and last residue. The D gene is left open where the match is weak. For some rows the clone size is stated as once, few or many, or as a class when expanded; others skip it.

J,size,V,D,CDR3,DNA
TRBJ1-3,NA,TRBV9,TRBD1,CASSVGTGANTIYF,TGTGCCAGCAGCGTAGGGACAGGGGCAAACACCATATATTTT
TRBJ2-3,NA,TRBV5-1,NA,CASSPRPRDRADTQYF,TGCGCCAGCAGCCCCCGTCCGCGGGACCGGGCAGATACGCAGTATTTT
TRBJ1-2,once,TRBV27,NA,CASSPAAGGFYGYTF,TGTGCCAGCAGTCCGGCGGCGGGGGGGTTCTATGGCTACACCTTC
TRBJ1-4,NA,TRBV5-1,NA,CASRRGTDEKLFF,TGCGCCAGCAGACGGGGGACGGACGAAAAACTGTTTTTT
TRBJ1-4,NA,TRBV6-5,NA,CASSLGGLNEKLFF,TGTGCCAGCAGCCTGGGAGGCCTGAATGAAAAACTGTTTTTT
TRBJ2-1,NA,TRBV5-1,NA,CASSRGQGSYNEQFF,TGCGCCAGCAGCAGAGGTCAGGGATCCTACAATGAGCAGTTCTTC
TRBJ2-3,once,TRBV25-1,NA,CASSELDSGSSSTDTQYF,TGTGCCAGCAGTGAACTTGATAGCGGCTCATCTAGCACAGATACGCAGTATTTT
TRBJ1-5,NA,TRBV6-1,NA,CASRGLGGNNQPQHF,TGTGCCAGCAGGGGACTGGGGGGTAACAATCAGCCCCAGCATTTT
TRBJ1-1,NA,TRBV5-4,NA,CASYRGGDTEAFF,TGTGCCAGTTATAGGGGGGGGGACACTGAAGCTTTCTTT
TRBJ2-6,NA,TRBV2,NA,CASSLQPTSGANVLTF,TGTGCCAGCAGCTTACAGCCAACCTCTGGGGCCAACGTCCTGACTTTC
TRBJ2-3,NA,TRBV5-4,TRBD2,CASRKDLAGGGTDTQYF,TGTGCCAGCAGGAAGGATTTAGCGGGGGGAGGAACAGATACGCAGTATTTT
TRBJ1-5,few,TRBV4-1,NA,CASSQVGGVNQPQHF,TGCGCCAGCAGCCAAGTCGGGGGGGTCAATCAGCCCCAGCATTTT
TRBJ1-1,NA,TRBV4-2,NA,CASSPRQSSNTEAFF,TGTGCCAGCAGCCCACGACAGAGTTCGAACACTGAAGCTTTCTTT
TRBJ1-1,NA,TRBV6-1,NA,CASSDQGEGAFF,TGTGCCAGCAGTGATCAAGGGGAGGGAGCTTTCTTT
TRBJ1-4,once,TRBV5-4,NA,CASSSGEGGEKLFF,TGTGCCAGCAGCTCGGGTGAAGGCGGCGAAAAACTGTTTTTT
TRBJ2-1,few,TRBV30,NA,CAWSAGHGSENEQFF,TGTGCCTGGAGTGCAGGGCACGGGAGTGAAAATGAGCAGTTCTTC
TRBJ1-4,NA,TRBV4-1,TRBD1,CASRDRGVSSNEKLFF,TGCGCCAGCAGGGACAGGGGGGTTAGCTCTAATGAAAAACTGTTTTTT
TRBJ1-5,NA,TRBV27,TRBD1,CASSPWTGNGNQPQHF,TGTGCCAGCAGTCCTTGGACAGGGAATGGAAATCAGCCCCAGCATTTT
TRBJ1-1,NA,TRBV11-2,NA,CASSTYQEYYTEAFF,TGTGCCAGCAGCACTTACCAGGAATATTATACTGAAGCTTTCTTT
TRBJ1-6,NA,TRBV27,NA,CASSATVLGNSPLHF,TGTGCCAGCAGTGCGACAGTGTTGGGGAATTCACCCCTCCACTTT
TRBJ2-5,NA,TRBV5-1,NA,CASSLRQGGAETQYF,TGCGCCAGCAGCCTAAGGCAGGGGGGCGCGGAGACCCAGTACTTC
TRBJ1-1,NA,TRBV4-1,NA,CASSQVNLVSYTEAFF,TGCGCCAGCAGCCAAGTAAACTTGGTTTCTTACACTGAAGCTTTCTTT
TRBJ1-2,once,TRBV7-6,NA,CASSQGQRYGYTF,TGTGCCAGCAGCCAAGGACAGCGTTATGGCTACACCTTC
TRBJ1-1,few,TRBV10-2,TRBD1,CASSEPGTGNTEAFF,TGCGCCAGCAGTGAGCCAGGGACAGGGAACACTGAAGCTTTCTTT
TRBJ1-5,few,TRBV7-9,NA,CASSLVGPTGLQPQHF,TGTGCCAGCAGCTTAGTTGGCCCGACGGGGTTGCAGCCCCAGCATTTT
TRBJ1-6,NA,TRBV30,NA,CAWSETEGSPLHF,TGTGCCTGGAGTGAGACAGAAGGATCACCCCTCCACTTT
TRBJ1-1,NA,TRBV5-1,NA,CASSYDSYTEAFF,TGCGCCAGCAGCTATGACAGTTACACTGAAGCTTTCTTT
TRBJ2-1,NA,TRBV27,TRBD2,CASSSHSSGRGDEQFF,TGTGCCAGCAGTTCGCACTCTAGCGGGAGGGGCGATGAGCAGTTCTTC
TRBJ2-3,NA,TRBV18,TRBD1,CASSPQGAYDTQYF,TGTGCCAGCTCACCACAGGGGGCATATGATACGCAGTATTTT
TRBJ2-2,NA,TRBV5-8,TRBD1,CASSDRTGAGTGELFF,TGTGCCAGCAGCGATCGGACAGGGGCCGGCACCGGGGAGCTGTTTTTT
TRBJ1-1,few,TRBV15,NA,CATSRGVGRVNTEAFF,TGTGCCACCAGCAGAGGTGTCGGGAGAGTGAACACTGAAGCTTTCTTT
TRBJ1-1,NA,TRBV5-6,NA,CASSWGRGGTEAFF,TGTGCCAGCAGCTGGGGTCGGGGGGGAACTGAAGCTTTCTTT
TRBJ2-5,once,TRBV18,TRBD2,CASSRDRLAGAEAPTQYF,TGTGCCAGCTCACGGGACAGACTAGCGGGGGCCGAGGCCCCGACCCAGTACTTC
TRBJ1-1,NA,TRBV19,NA,CASTIQGNTEAFF,TGTGCCAGTACGATACAGGGTAACACTGAAGCTTTCTTT
TRBJ2-3,NA,TRBV2,TRBD2,CASSGLAGNTDTQYF,TGTGCCAGCAGTGGACTAGCGGGAAACACAGATACGCAGTATTTT
TRBJ2-3,NA,TRBV6-1,TRBD2,CASSAAAGGQDTQYF,TGTGCCAGCAGTGCCGCAGCGGGGGGCCAAGATACGCAGTATTTT
TRBJ1-2,NA,TRBV2,NA,CASTEDTSYNYGYTF,TGTGCCAGCACCGAGGACACATCTTACAACTATGGCTACACCTTC
TRBJ2-1,NA,TRBV10-2,TRBD2,CASSVTGGPANEQFF,TGCGCCAGCAGTGTGACGGGAGGGCCGGCCAATGAGCAGTTCTTC
TRBJ1-5,NA,TRBV9,TRBD1,CASSPQGGTHQPQHF,TGTGCCAGCAGCCCCCAGGGGGGTACTCATCAGCCCCAGCATTTT
TRBJ1-6,NA,TRBV2,NA,CASRLTGVNSPLHF,TGTGCCAGCAGGCTCACTGGAGTAAATTCACCCCTCCACTTT
TRBJ1-1,NA,TRBV6-6,NA,CASSYSAGLNTEAFF,TGTGCCAGCAGTTACTCGGCAGGGTTGAACACTGAAGCTTTCTTT
TRBJ2-5,NA,TRBV28,NA,CASSSGEPLPETQYF,TGTGCCAGCAGTTCCGGGGAACCCCTCCCAGAGACCCAGTACTTC
TRBJ2-3,NA,TRBV2,NA,CASLETGTRPADTQYF,TGTGCCAGCTTGGAGACCGGGACTCGCCCCGCAGATACGCAGTATTTT
TRBJ1-4,few,TRBV5-6,TRBD1,CASSVNPGTGGVWEKLFF,TGTGCCAGCAGCGTCAACCCCGGGACAGGGGGCGTTTGGGAAAAACTGTTTTTT
TRBJ1-5,few,TRBV2,TRBD1,CASSYDRGISPQHF,TGTGCCAGCAGTTACGACAGGGGGATCTCGCCCCAGCATTTT